One sample yielded the 21 T cell receptor beta chains listed below, sequenced in a study of early T cells in non-severe SARS-CoV-2 infection. TCRdb processed the 5' RACE reads anew with MiXCR; each CDR3 protein has one entry. The table includes 35,000 to 50,000 distinct CDR3 sequences, approximately 5.9% detected once. The material was whole blood, obtained at baseline. These TCRs come from an adult who was a healthcare worker with PCR-confirmed SARS-CoV-2 infection or an uninfected control (not recorded which).

The V call is TRBV4-1, the J call TRBJ2-6; 9 bases map to TRBD1. CDR3 length equals 20 residues. Looked up from germline, CDR1 is MGHRA and CDR2 is YSYEKL. The J segment lost 0 bases and the V segment lost 2 bases, leaving 11 bases of the junction unmatched. The CDR3 spells CASSQPPRGQGSSGANVLTF. The CDR3 bases are TGCGCCAGCAGCCAACCCCCTAGAGGACAGGGGTCCTCTGGGGCCAACGTCCTGACTTTC.

This clonotype was observed a few times. This chain joins TRBV2 and TRBJ1-1, with D uncertain. The CDR3 contains 13 residues. Trimming stripped 7 bases from V and 1 base from J, with 10 bases between. Germline V gene data show CDR1 as SNHLY and CDR2 as FYNNEI. CDR3 bases: TGTGCCAGCATCGTACTGAGGAACACTGAAGCTTTCTTT. This encodes CASIVLRNTEAFF.

This clonotype was picked up many times. This chain joins TRBV2 and TRBJ1-6; D gene uncertain. The CDR3 consists of 15 residues. Germline assignment: CDR1 SNHLY and CDR2 FYNNEI. The V gene lost 7 bases and the J gene lost 0 bases, with 10 bases spanning the gap. CDR3 DNA sequence: TGTGCCAGCAACTTGGAGAGCTCCTATAATTCACCCCTCCACTTT. It encodes CASNLESSYNSPLHF.

This clonotype has just a few counts. In DNA form, the CDR3 reads TGTGCCATCAGTGAGGGGGGGCTCTATTCACCCCTCCACTTT. This codes for CAISEGGLYSPLHF. This rearrangement joins TRBV10-3 to TRBJ1-6, with D tentatively TRBD1 (6 bases). V lost 2 bases to trimming and J lost 8 bases, with 10 bases between them. CDR1 is ENHRY, CDR2 SYGVKD, per germline. The CDR3 runs to 14 residues.

V is TRBV5-4 and J is TRBJ2-1; 15 bases are shared with TRBD2. Germline values: CDR1 SGHNT, CDR2 YYREEE (reference sequence). The CDR3 length is 18 residues. With V trimmed by 4 bases and J by 0 bases, 5 bases remained unmatched. The CDR3 DNA sequence: TGTGCCAGCAGCCCCGGACTAGCGGGGGGGAGCTCCTACAATGAGCAGTTCTTC. Translating it yields CASSPGLAGGSSYNEQFF.

Comments on this clonotype: A read error may explain this, as a much larger clone is one base away. CDR3 DNA: TGCGCCAGCAGTGAGTCGGTGGGGGGGGTCACAGATACGCAGTATTTT. Translating gives CASSESVGGVTDTQYF. The V call is TRBV10-1, the J call TRBJ2-3; 7 positions match TRBD2. V shed 0 bases, J shed 2 bases, and the junction held 5 bases outside the gene matches. The CDR3 is made up of 16 amino acids. The V gene's germline CDR1 is WNHNN and CDR2 SYGVQD (reference sequence).

This clonotype was counted only a few times. The chain combines TRBV11-2 with TRBJ2-7, with 10 bases fitting TRBD2. The germline V gene has CDR1 SGHAT and CDR2 FQNNGV. Trimming removed 6 bases from V and 2 bases from J; junction bases left unmatched: 7. There are 15 residues in the CDR3. In DNA form, the CDR3 reads TGTGCCAGCAGTTGGCTAGCGGGGGCCCCCTACGAGCAGTACTTC. Residues: CASSWLAGAPYEQYF.

This clonotype was counted between two and nine times. The chain links TRBV7-6 to TRBJ1-1, with 8 bases identical to TRBD1. CDR1 SGHVS and CDR2 FNYEAQ come from the germline V gene. J gave up 6 bases and V 3 bases, and 12 bases lay outside the gene matches. This CDR3 region has 16 residues. The CDR3 coding sequence is TGTGCCAGCAGCTTCAGGGGGAGCAGGGGGCTCTCTGAAGCTTTCTTT. It yields the protein CASSFRGSRGLSEAFF.

This clonotype appeared a few times. CDR3: CASSTGGGIEAFF. CDR3 in DNA: TGTGCCAGCAGCACCGGGGGGGGTATCGAAGCTTTCTTT. The rearrangement links TRBV11-2 to TRBJ1-1; perhaps TRBD1 as D (5 bases). This CDR3 has 13 amino acids. Germline CDR1 SGHAT, CDR2 FQNNGV. Trimming shortened V by 5 bases and J by 8 bases, and 15 bases separated the two germline ends.

In this sample, this clonotype turned up many times. CDR3 nucleotides: TGCGCCAGCAGCTTGGTAAAGATGGGACAGGGGAATTCACCCCTCCACTTT. This codes for CASSLVKMGQGNSPLHF. The chain combines TRBV5-1 with TRBJ1-6; the match to TRBD1 covers 10 bases. J lost 7 bases, V lost 0 bases, and 7 bases had no gene match. CDR3 length: 17 residues. Germline-derived CDR1 and CDR2 are SGHRS and YFSETQ.

In its sample, this clonotype was seen many times. The chain couples TRBV5-1 to TRBJ2-1, with 11 bases lining up with TRBD1. Trimming cost V 2 bases and J 0 bases; bases outside gene matches: 13. The CDR3 is 20 amino acids. The V gene's germline CDR1 is SGHRS and CDR2 YFSETQ. CDR3 residues: CASSLKKTRDRGDSYNEQFF. The CDR3 nucleotides read TGCGCCAGCAGCTTAAAGAAGACAAGGGACAGGGGGGACTCCTACAATGAGCAGTTCTTC.

This clonotype has a count of ten or more. The chain uses TRBV30 and TRBJ1-2; D gene uncertain. The CDR3 has 12 amino acids. V was cut by 3 bases and J by 4 bases, with 9 bases left in between. The germline CDR1 and CDR2 sequences are GTSNPN and SVGIG (reference sequence). The CDR3: CAWSQVIYGYTF. CDR3 DNA sequence: TGTGCCTGGAGCCAGGTGATCTATGGCTACACCTTC.

At least ten counts were recorded for this clonotype. The chain carries TRBV7-9 and TRBJ2-7; D is possibly TRBD1 or TRBD2 (5 bases each). Looked up from germline, CDR1 is SEHNR and CDR2 is FQNEAQ (reference sequence). The CDR3 loop spans 17 amino acids. The ends were cut back, 4 bases at V and 2 bases at J, with 21 bases in the middle. The CDR3 DNA reads TGTGCCAGCAGCTCCCATCTGGACGGGGACGGAACCTACGAGCAGTACTTC. Its protein product is CASSSHLDGDGTYEQYF.

This clonotype was observed many times. The V and J genes are TRBV12-3 or TRBV12-4 and TRBJ2-3, with TRBD1 matching over 9 bases. J lost 4 bases, V lost 6 bases, and 14 bases had no gene match. CDR3 length: 17 residues. The DNA of the CDR3 is TGTGCCAGCAGGAAGCCGGGACAGGGAAAGGGGGCAGATACGCAGTATTTT. It yields the protein CASRKPGQGKGADTQYF.

V and J are TRBV21-1 and TRBJ2-6. TRBV21-1 is a pseudogene. The CDR3 is made up of 15 amino acids. CDR3 region: CASSPQSSGANVLTF. In nucleotides, the CDR3 is TGTGCCAGCAGCCCCCAGAGTAGTGGGGCCAACGTCCTGACTTTC.

This clonotype was found many times. The CDR3 here is CSASVASSGNTIYF. The CDR3, as DNA: TGCAGTGCTAGCGTAGCAAGCTCTGGAAACACCATATATTTT. This rearrangement joins TRBV20-1 to TRBJ1-3; unclear D gene. The CDR3 totals 14 residues. Germline assignment: CDR1 DFQATT and CDR2 SNEGSKA (reference sequence). The V and J ends lost 3 bases and 0 bases respectively, with 9 bases between them.

This clonotype has ten or more counts. J is TRBJ2-1 and V is TRBV18, with no clear D. Deletions cut 2 bases from V and 6 bases from J, with 11 bases between. The CDR3 totals 14 residues. Germline values: CDR1 KGHSH, CDR2 LQKENI. The DNA of the CDR3 is TGTGCCAGCTCACCAACGGGCTCGTTCAATGAGCAGTTCTTC. It yields the protein CASSPTGSFNEQFF.

This clonotype was detected only a few times. The chain recombines TRBV12-3 or TRBV12-4 with TRBJ1-4; the D gene is possibly TRBD1 (5 bases). The CDR3 sequence is 15 residues long. The ends were cut back, 3 bases at V and 4 bases at J, with 12 bases in the middle. The CDR3 sequence: CASSFWGRNNEKLFF. CDR3 bases: TGTGCCAGCAGTTTTTGGGGCAGAAATAATGAAAAACTGTTTTTT.

This clonotype has at least ten counts. V is TRBV20-1 and J is TRBJ2-3; the D is unclear. Between the trimmed V and J ends, which lost 3 bases and 4 bases, there was a span of 8 bases. The length of the CDR3 is 12 residues. Germline values: CDR1 DFQATT, CDR2 SNEGSKA (reference sequence). DNA for the CDR3: TGCAGTGCTAGGGTTAGCTCAGATACGCAGTATTTT. It codes for CSARVSSDTQYF.

This clonotype has a count of ten or more. The chain is built from TRBV20-1 and TRBJ1-1; tentative D call: TRBD1 (5 bases). This CDR3 contains 14 residues. Germline values: CDR1 DFQATT, CDR2 SNEGSKA (reference sequence). Trimming cost V 3 bases and J 0 bases, with 11 bases left between them. The CDR3 nucleotides are TGCAGTGCTAGTCCGGGACCGATGAACACTGAAGCTTTCTTT. Translation gives CSASPGPMNTEAFF.

In regard to this clonotype: A single base separates this from a much larger clone, so it may be a read error. This sequence joins TRBV4-3 and TRBJ2-1; TRBD2 matches 11 bases. The CDR3 has 17 amino acids. Germline lookup yields CDR1 LGHNA and CDR2 YSLEER. The CDR3 loop reads CARSQTPLAGGPDEQFF. The CDR3 DNA sequence: TGCGCCCGCAGCCAAACACCTTTAGCGGGGGGGCCGGATGAGCAGTTCTTC.